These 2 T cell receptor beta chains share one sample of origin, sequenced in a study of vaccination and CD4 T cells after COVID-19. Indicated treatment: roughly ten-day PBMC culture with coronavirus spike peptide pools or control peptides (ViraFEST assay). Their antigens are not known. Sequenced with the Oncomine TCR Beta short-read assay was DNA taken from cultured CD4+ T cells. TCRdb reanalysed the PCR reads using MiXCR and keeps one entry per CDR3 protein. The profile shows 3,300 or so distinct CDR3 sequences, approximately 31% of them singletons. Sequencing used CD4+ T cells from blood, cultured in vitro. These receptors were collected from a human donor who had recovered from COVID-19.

As DNA, the CDR3 is TGCGCCAGGACGGCAGCAGGGGCCTATGGCTACACCTTC. It is translated as CARTAAGAYGYTF. The chain uses TRBV5-1 and TRBJ1-2, with D maybe TRBD1 (6 bases). V was cut by 8 bases and J by 4 bases, with 15 bases left in between. Germline V gives CDR1 SGHRS, CDR2 YFSETQ. The CDR3 is 13 residues long.

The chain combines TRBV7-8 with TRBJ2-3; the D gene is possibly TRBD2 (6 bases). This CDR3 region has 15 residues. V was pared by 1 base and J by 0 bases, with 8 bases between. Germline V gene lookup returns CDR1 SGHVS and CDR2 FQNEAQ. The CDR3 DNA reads TGTGCCAGCAGCTTAGTAGCGGTTAGCACAGATACGCAGTATTTT. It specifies CASSLVAVSTDTQYF.